The 23 T cell receptor beta chains below were found in one sample sequenced in a study of T cells in localized non-small cell lung cancer. Measured with immunoSEQ multiplex PCR; TCRdb has only the in-frame clones, and not every one. The sample yields around 45,000 clones, 70% to 90% seen once. The sample consisted of PBMCs, taken before any cancer treatment. The receptors here all came from a man aged 40 to 75 with stage II lung adenocarcinoma.

This clone was detected only a few times. The chain couples TRBV14 to TRBJ1-2; D unresolved. The germline V gene has CDR1 SGHDN and CDR2 FVKESK. V lost 2 bases and J 4 bases, leaving 8 bases between the germline ends. This CDR3 has 13 amino acids. The CDR3 bases are TGTGCCAGCAGCCAAAACAGCTTCTATGGCTACACCTTC. It yields the protein CASSQNSFYGYTF.

This chain connects TRBV6-8 to TRBJ2-1; D is possibly TRBD2 (6 bases). The CDR3 is 14 residues long. Between the trimmed V and J ends, which lost 10 bases and 5 bases, there was a span of 18 bases. Germline V gives CDR1 MNHGY, CDR2 SAAAGT. The CDR3: CAKPLAQDHNEQFF. In DNA form, the CDR3 reads TGTGCCAAACCCCTAGCGCAGGATCACAATGAGCAGTTCTTC.

This clone was counted between two and nine times. This chain links TRBV6-1 with TRBJ1-5; TRBD1 is a possible D gene (6 bases). Germline CDR1 and CDR2: MNHNS and SASEGT. The CDR3 extends over 13 amino acids. V was cut by 2 bases and J by 9 bases, with 11 bases left in between. CDR3 nucleotides: TGTGCCAGCAGTGAAAAGAGGGGGGGGCCCCAGCATTTT. Its translation is CASSEKRGGPQHF.

This clone was seen just once. J is TRBJ1-2 and V is TRBV5-1; the D is unclear. Germline V gives CDR1 SGHRS, CDR2 YFSETQ. The CDR3 length is 13 residues. The V and J ends lost 0 bases and 6 bases respectively, with 9 bases between them. CDR3: CASSLGGVNGYTF. The DNA for the CDR3 is TGCGCCAGCAGCTTGGGAGGTGTAAATGGCTACACCTTC.

This chain joins TRBV7-9 and TRBJ1-4; no reliable D call. The CDR3 spans 17 residues. Germline CDR1 reads SEHNR; CDR2 reads FQNEAQ (reference sequence). Trimming removed 0 bases at V and 6 bases at J, with 17 bases between. The CDR3 reads CASSLAARTSVDEKLFF. In DNA form, the CDR3 reads TGTGCCAGCAGCTTAGCCGCTCGGACTTCGGTGGATGAAAAACTGTTTTTT.

The V gene is TRBV5-6, the J gene TRBJ2-7, with 8 positions matching TRBD1. V was clipped by 5 bases and J by 2 bases; unmatched bases: 3. The CDR3 has 13 residues. In germline, CDR1 is SGHDT, CDR2 YYEEEE. The CDR3 is CASRGQGTYEQYF. The CDR3, as DNA: TGTGCCAGCAGAGGACAGGGAACCTACGAGCAGTACTTC.

The gene calls are TRBV6-1 and TRBJ2-5; D not resolved. The V gene's germline CDR1 is MNHNS and CDR2 SASEGT. This CDR3 region has 15 residues. V lost 2 bases and J lost 2, with 12 bases in between. This CDR3 is CASSEYRGPQETQYF. Here the CDR3 DNA reads TGTGCCAGCAGTGAATACCGAGGACCTCAAGAGACCCAGTACTTC.

The chain uses TRBV6-6 and TRBJ2-7, with 9 positions matching TRBD1. Germline V lookup: CDR1 MNHNY, CDR2 SVGAGI (reference sequence). V lost 7 bases to trimming and J lost 2 bases; unmatched junction nucleotides: 6. The CDR3 length is 14 residues. The CDR3 here is CASKDRGGPYEQYV. Written as DNA, the CDR3 is TGTGCCAGCAAGGACAGGGGAGGGCCCTACGAGCAGTACGTC.

The V call is TRBV9, the J call TRBJ2-1; tentative D call: TRBD2 (6 bases). V was trimmed by 2 bases and J by 7 bases, leaving 16 bases between them. From germline, CDR1 is SGDLS and CDR2 YYNGEE. This CDR3 comprises 15 residues. The CDR3 is CASSVGTGVENEQFF. CDR3 DNA sequence: TGTGCCAGCAGCGTTGGGACGGGGGTTGAAAATGAGCAGTTCTTC.

The chain uses TRBV5-1 and TRBJ2-3; no clear D gene. Germline values: CDR1 SGHRS, CDR2 YFSETQ. Trimming left V 3 bases short and J 4 bases short, with 6 bases between. There are 12 residues in the CDR3. As DNA, the CDR3 is TGCGCCAGCAGCTCCCCGGCAGATACGCAGTATTTT. This sequence encodes CASSSPADTQYF.

V and J are TRBV4-2 and TRBJ1-4, with 8 bases lining up with TRBD1. The germline gives CDR1 LGHNA, CDR2 YNFKEQ. The CDR3 loop spans 16 amino acids. Germline trimming cut 6 bases from V and 0 bases from J; bases unmatched to any gene: 6. The CDR3 reads CASRTTGGTTNEKLFF. The CDR3 DNA reads as TGTGCCAGCAGAACAACAGGGGGGACAACTAATGAAAAACTGTTTTTT.

A few counts support this clone. J is TRBJ2-7 and V is TRBV4-2, with 8 positions matching TRBD1. Germline V CDR1 and CDR2: LGHNA, YNFKEQ. The CDR3 totals 14 residues. After removal of 4 bases from V and 5 bases from J, the junction contained 7 bases not matched to a gene. The CDR3 sequence: CASSLRDRLNEQYF. The CDR3 nucleotides are TGTGCCAGCAGCCTCCGGGACAGGCTCAACGAGCAGTACTTC.

This clone came up a few times. This chain links TRBV19 with TRBJ1-2; 7 bases line up with TRBD1. CDR1 and CDR2 from the germline V gene are LNHDA and SQIVND (reference sequence). The CDR3 runs to 14 residues. The V segment lost 3 bases and the J segment 4 bases; nucleotides outside the gene matches: 5. For the CDR3, the DNA is TGTGCCAGTAGTATTGGTAGGGACAGCTATGGCTACACCTTC. This translates into CASSIGRDSYGYTF.

This chain connects TRBV10-2 to TRBJ2-5, with a possible D match to TRBD1 (5 bases). The V end lost 6 bases, the J end lost 4 bases, and 21 bases lay between the germline ends. The V gene's germline CDR1 is WSHSY and CDR2 SAAADI. The CDR3 has 16 amino acids. CDR3 nucleotides: TGCGCCAGCAGGAGTGGCCGGCAGGGCGCTGGAGAGACCCAGTACTTC. It translates to CASRSGRQGAGETQYF.

The chain carries TRBV19 and TRBJ2-1, with a tentative D call TRBD2 (5 bases). V was pared by 6 bases and J by 2 bases, with 14 bases between. The germline V gene has CDR1 LNHDA and CDR2 SQIVND (reference sequence). The CDR3 sequence is 15 residues long. CDR3 in amino acids: CASSHRGNAYNEQFF. The CDR3, as DNA: TGTGCCAGTAGCCACCGGGGAAATGCCTACAATGAGCAGTTCTTC.

In DNA form, the CDR3 reads TGTGCCAGCAGTGAATCCGAGGGGGGGGCCACTGAAGCTTTCTTT. Amino acid sequence: CASSESEGGATEAFF. The V call is TRBV6-1, the J call TRBJ1-1; D is perhaps TRBD1 (6 bases). In germline, CDR1 is MNHNS, CDR2 SASEGT. The ends were cut back, 2 bases at V and 4 bases at J, with 14 bases in the middle. The CDR3 covers 15 residues.

The chain couples TRBV14 to TRBJ2-1, with D possibly being TRBD2 (6 bases). V lost 0 bases, J lost 6 bases, and 27 bases lay in between. CDR1 and CDR2 (germline): SGHDN, FVKESK. This CDR3 is built from 20 residues. The CDR3 nucleotides read TGTGCCAGCAGCCAAGATCCCCGCGGGATTGTGGGGGGAAACTCCAATGAGCAGTTCTTC. Its protein product is CASSQDPRGIVGGNSNEQFF.

This chain's CDR3 is CASSMELENMLLHF. Here the CDR3 DNA reads TGTGCCAGTAGTATGGAGTTAGAGAATATGTTACTCCACTTT. This rearrangement joins TRBV19 to TRBJ1-6; the D is unclear. The CDR3 consists of 14 residues. V was cut by 3 bases and J by 16 bases, with 19 bases left in between. Germline lookup yields CDR1 LNHDA and CDR2 SQIVND (reference sequence).

This chain links TRBV18 with TRBJ2-5, with D maybe TRBD2 (5 bases). The CDR3 is 12 amino acids. Per the germline V gene, CDR1 is KGHSH and CDR2 is LQKENI. The V gene lost 3 bases and the J gene lost 5 bases, with 7 bases spanning the gap. The CDR3 coding sequence is TGTGCCAGCTCACCGCAGCGGGAGACCCAGTACTTC. Its protein product is CASSPQRETQYF.

The rearrangement joins TRBV9 to TRBJ1-1; 7 nucleotides align to TRBD1. CDR3 size: 15 residues. With V trimmed by 0 bases and J by 2 bases, 4 bases remained unmatched. Germline values: CDR1 SGDLS, CDR2 YYNGEE. Here the CDR3 reads CASSVETGSNTEAFF. The CDR3 region has the DNA TGTGCCAGCAGCGTAGAGACAGGGTCTAACACTGAAGCTTTCTTT.

CDR3 DNA: TGTGCCAGTAGTACCGTCAGGGGGAGCACAGATACGCAGTATTTT. This codes for CASSTVRGSTDTQYF. The chain couples TRBV19 to TRBJ2-3; 7 bases are a match to TRBD1. With 4 bases clipped from V and 0 bases from J, the junction kept 4 bases outside the gene matches. The germline CDR1 and CDR2 sequences are LNHDA and SQIVND (reference sequence). This CDR3 spans 15 amino acids.

Written as DNA, the CDR3 is TGTGCCAGCAGCCAGACCCACGGGCGAAACACCATATATTTT. Residues: CASSQTHGRNTIYF. The chain is built from TRBV9 and TRBJ1-3; D gene ambiguous. Germline values: CDR1 SGDLS, CDR2 YYNGEE. This CDR3 has 14 residues. V lost 4 bases to trimming and J lost 5 bases, with 13 bases between them.

The chain recombines TRBV5-4 with TRBJ1-2, with D uncertain. This CDR3 is 13 amino acids long. V was trimmed by 0 bases and J by 7 bases, leaving 10 bases between them. CDR1 and CDR2 (germline): SGHNT, YYREEE (reference sequence). CDR3 DNA sequence: TGTGCCAGCAGCTTGGCCGGGGTTGCTGGCTACACCTTC. Its translation: CASSLAGVAGYTF.